The text below deals with one TCR beta chain. Its antigen is unknown. Sequencing was performed with immunoSEQ multiplex PCR; in TCRdb, only in-frame clones are kept and a portion is missing. In the table there are about 200,000 clones, approximately 82% of which are singletons. This record belongs to a study of cytomegalovirus exposure and HLA in healthy donors. The CDR3 loop spans 13 amino acids. Germline CDR1 reads SNHLY; CDR2 reads FYNNEI. The ends were cut back, 6 bases at V and 8 bases at J, with 13 bases in the middle. Separate from the approximately 670-subject first cohort was the 120-subject validation cohort, to which the donors belonged. Findings and caveats of the study: Listed as cytomegalovirus-associated were 164 TCR beta chains. The tendency of first-cohort TCR clusters to co-occur in the 100 to 150 validation repertoires was identified by a subsequent analysis.

The chain is built from TRBV2 and TRBJ1-4, with a weak D call TRBD1 (6 bases). The sequencing input was PBMCs. This sequence was found in a young woman in good health and CMV-seronegative. The CDR3 is CASRPQGWEKLFF. CDR3 in DNA: TGTGCCAGCAGACCACAGGGTTGGGAAAAACTGTTTTTT. The whole variable domain, remainder taken from reference TRBV2 and TRBJ1-4, is EPEVTQTPSHQVTQMGQEVILRCVPISNHLYFYWYRQILGQKVEFLVSFYNNEISEKSEIFDDQFSVERPDGSNFTLKIRSTKLEDSAMYFCASRPQGWEKLFFGSGTQLSVL.